Listed here are 10 T cell receptor beta chains from one sample, sequenced in a study of T cells in localized non-small cell lung cancer. Produced via immunoSEQ multiplex PCR; TCRdb's table is partial and in-frame only. The sample contains fewer than 95,000 clones, roughly 91% of which appear only once. The specimen comprised PBMCs, sampled before any cancer treatment. These receptors were taken from a woman aged 35 to 75 with stage II squamous cell lung carcinoma.

This clone has just one count. The chain is built from TRBV7-9 and TRBJ1-5, with 9 bases lining up with TRBD1. The CDR3 is 14 amino acids. V lost 6 bases and J lost 4; bases outside the gene matches: 4. Germline V lookup: CDR1 SEHNR, CDR2 FQNEAQ (reference sequence). The CDR3: CASRPGQGNQPQHF. The CDR3 nucleotides are TGTGCCAGCAGACCCGGACAGGGGAATCAGCCCCAGCATTTT.

This chain uses TRBV7-8 with TRBJ1-1; the D gene is possibly TRBD1 (6 bases). Germline CDR1 is SGHVS and CDR2 is FQNEAQ. V lost 8 bases, J lost 8 bases, and 24 bases lay in between. The CDR3 covers 15 residues. The CDR3 reads CASGLGSEGEMEAFF. The DNA for the CDR3 is TGTGCCAGCGGCCTGGGGTCGGAGGGGGAAATGGAAGCTTTCTTT.

The V call is TRBV4-1, the J call TRBJ1-6; TRBD1 might be the D (5 bases). The CDR3 is 16 amino acids. CDR1 is MGHRA, CDR2 YSYEKL, per germline. V gave up 2 bases and J gave up 9 bases, with 17 bases separating them. The CDR3 DNA sequence: TGCGCCAGCAGCCAAAGCCCAGGGTTGGGCGGTTCACCCCTCCACTTT. This sequence encodes CASSQSPGLGGSPLHF.

The chain couples TRBV9 to TRBJ2-7, with 7 bases identical to TRBD2. This CDR3 spans 15 amino acids. Losses at the gene ends were 6 bases for V and 7 bases for J; bases not matched to a gene: 16. Per germline, CDR1 SGDLS and CDR2 YYNGEE. CDR3 sequence reads: CASNTGVAGAEEQYF. The CDR3 bases are TGTGCCAGCAACACCGGGGTGGCGGGAGCGGAAGAGCAGTACTTC.

This chain uses TRBV27 with TRBJ1-6; tentatively, D is TRBD1 (6 bases). This CDR3 region has 16 residues. In germline, CDR1 is MNHEY, CDR2 SMNVEV (reference sequence). V was clipped by 6 bases and J by 10 bases, with 22 bases between them. This chain's CDR3 is CASSRIEGVLESPLHF. The CDR3 DNA reads as TGTGCCAGCAGCCGAATCGAGGGGGTGTTGGAATCACCCCTCCACTTT.

The chain is built from TRBV29-1 and TRBJ2-3; 7 nucleotides agree with TRBD2. The germline V gene has CDR1 SQVTM and CDR2 ANQGSEA. J was trimmed by 10 bases and V by 6 bases; bases with no gene match: 10. This CDR3 is built from 12 residues. CDR3 loop: CSVGGGRSAQYF. The DNA of the CDR3 is TGCAGCGTGGGGGGAGGGCGGTCGGCGCAGTATTTT.

The chain joins TRBV7-2 to TRBJ1-2; D possibly corresponds to TRBD1 (6 bases). Per the germline V gene, CDR1 is SGHTA and CDR2 is FQGNSA. The V end lost 5 bases, the J end lost 6 bases, and 13 bases lay between the germline ends. The CDR3 is 13 amino acids. The CDR3 loop is CASSLWRGNGYTF. CDR3 bases: TGTGCCAGCAGCCTCTGGAGGGGGAATGGCTACACCTTC.

V gene TRBV5-4 combines with J gene TRBJ2-1; 11 bases align to TRBD2. Germline V gene sequence: CDR1 SGHNT, CDR2 YYREEE (reference sequence). This CDR3 region has 15 residues. The junction had 5 bases not matched to a gene; V was cut back by 9 bases and J by 0 bases. The CDR3 DNA reads TGTGCCACCCGCACTAGCGGGAGCTCCTACAATGAGCAGTTCTTC. Its translation is CATRTSGSSYNEQFF.

The CDR3 sequence is CASSSTTDTQYF. The CDR3 DNA is TGTGCCAGCAGCAGCACCACAGATACGCAGTATTTT. The chain recombines TRBV28 with TRBJ2-3; no clear D gene. Germline V gene data show CDR1 as MDHEN and CDR2 as SYDVKM. The CDR3 sequence is 12 residues long. The V gene lost 6 bases and the J gene lost 2 bases, with 6 bases spanning the gap.

This clone was counted once. The chain employs TRBV5-1 and TRBJ2-1, with TRBD2 matching 9 bases. The CDR3 runs to 19 residues. Trimming at V came to 2 bases and at J to 4 bases, leaving 16 bases not matched to a gene. Germline loops: CDR1 SGHRS, CDR2 YFSETQ. The CDR3, as DNA: TGCGCCAGCAGCTTCCCTCGGGCGGGAGGGCCCGGGGGGTACAATGAGCAGTTCTTC. This codes for CASSFPRAGGPGGYNEQFF.